This is a list of T cell receptor beta chains from one sample in a study of PD-1 blockade in classical Hodgkin lymphoma. This table comes from immunoSEQ multiplex PCR, and its TCRdb copy is limited to in-frame clones, with some not included. Of 90,000 to 140,000 clones in the sample, roughly nine tenths were seen once. The material was peripheral blood mononuclear cells (PBMCs), obtained before the fourth cycle of nivolumab. These receptors were collected from a human donor with classical Hodgkin lymphoma. The CDR3 runs from the conserved cysteine through the conserved F or W.

v_call	j_call	cdr3_aa
TRBV7-8	TRBJ1-5	CASSLQSSGINQPQHF
TRBV9	TRBJ1-4	CASSVGGGLFEKLFF
TRBV28	TRBJ2-7	CASSLFGKKYEQYF
TRBV4-3	TRBJ1-3	CASSQGYGNTIYF
TRBV27	TRBJ1-5	CASSSWGSQPQHF
TRBV6-5	TRBJ1-1	CASSTPGQNTEAFF
TRBV7-9	TRBJ2-2	CASSSQTGSNTGELFF
TRBV2	TRBJ1-2	CASSPGSRASGGGYTF
TRBV19	TRBJ1-1	CASRTAPGDTEAFF
TRBV5-1	TRBJ1-2	CASSLDGALQPYYGYTF
TRBV10-2	TRBJ1-2	CASSEFRSYGYTF
TRBV7-2	TRBJ2-2	CASSRQYTGELFF
TRBV7-9	TRBJ1-5	CASGGQPRLPSSNQPQHF
TRBV27	TRBJ2-2	CASSFEGQGYTGELFF
TRBV19	TRBJ2-7	CASSPRRERYEQYF
TRBV2	TRBJ1-1	CASQEGSNTEAFF
TRBV6-5	TRBJ1-2	CASSYAATGYGYTF
TRBV7-9	TRBJ1-1	CASSSRRQSTEAFF
TRBV11-2	TRBJ2-1	CASSLSLVQQFF
TRBV5-6	TRBJ2-7	CASSLAGTGYSYEQYF
TRBV6-1	TRBJ2-1	CASSDRHGGRDEQFF
TRBV28	TRBJ2-1	CASSLAGGKRQNEQFF
TRBV19	TRBJ2-1	CASSMNTGSYNEQFF
TRBV19	TRBJ1-2	CASSMSTRGVYGYTF
TRBV6-5	TRBJ1-2	CASSPGGYYGYTF
TRBV5-6	TRBJ2-1	CASSPGTSGRREQFF
TRBV6-4	TRBJ1-1	CASTESVGTEAFF
TRBV15	TRBJ2-1	CATSSGRGNEQFF
TRBV19	TRBJ1-3	CASSPDANSGNTIYF
TRBV7-9	TRBJ2-5	CASSVGSGTQETQYF
TRBV19	TRBJ2-3	CASRFRETDTQYF
TRBV15	TRBJ2-2	CATSREPLFGELFF
TRBV28	TRBJ1-5	CASSRGARGQPQHF
TRBV7-2	TRBJ2-7	CASSLAGTGASYEQYF
TRBV10-3	TRBJ2-3	CAIGISEVLTDTQYF
TRBV5-1	TRBJ2-3	CASRSGGPRDTQYF
TRBV19	TRBJ2-1	CASSIKQGGLVRPWEQFF
TRBV6-5	TRBJ1-6	CASSYRSGTANSPLHF
TRBV5-4	TRBJ2-1	CASSSPGGNEQFF
TRBV10-3	TRBJ2-1	CAISEGGEDEQFF
TRBV6-5	TRBJ2-3	CASSTELRGDTQYF
TRBV6-5	TRBJ1-5	CASSYAGQGDQPQHF
TRBV4-1	TRBJ2-7	CASSQEAQRSYEQYF
TRBV5-1	TRBJ2-5	CASSWGQGTFQETQYF
TRBV20-1	TRBJ2-1	CSARFYNEQFF
TRBV13	TRBJ2-1	CASSPSGKEQFF
TRBV7-9	TRBJ2-3	CASSLGLAGGRTDTQYF
TRBV7-9	TRBJ1-2	CASSLAVSLGDGYTF
TRBV2	TRBJ2-7	CASGGQKYYEQYF
TRBV30	TRBJ2-5	CAWSGQHKTQYF
TRBV28	TRBJ2-5	CASSQGGLQETQYF
TRBV19	TRBJ1-3	CASSPGDTIYF
TRBV4-3	TRBJ1-6	CASSQDGGLSPLHF